One and the same sample provided the 27 T cell receptor beta chains below, sequenced in a study of blood T cell repertoires in COVID-19 (TCRdb year 2020). The method behind the library was the immunoSEQ multiplex PCR assay. Drawn from immuneACCESS, this table holds only the in-frame rearrangements with V and J called that TCRdb kept. Clones are partly lost; checked studies trace under half to an unresolved V gene and leave the rest unexplained. This sample lists 200,000 to 250,000 clones; around four fifths were detected once. In total, the top ten clones hold less than 8% of the sample. Sequencing input: peripheral blood. All receptors come from a woman aged 45-65 years with active or convalescent COVID-19.

The CDR3: CASSPQIGTGELFF. The CDR3 nucleotides read TGTGCCAGCTCACCCCAAATCGGTACCGGGGAGCTGTTTTTT. V is TRBV18 and J is TRBJ2-2; D call uncertain. V dropped 3 bases and J dropped 5 bases, with 10 bases sitting between them. The CDR3 has 14 residues. CDR1 is KGHSH and CDR2 is LQKENI in the germline V gene.

Ten or more counts support this clone. This rearrangement joins TRBV10-3 to TRBJ2-2; 10 nucleotides line up with TRBD2. V lost 0 bases to trimming and J lost 7 bases; unmatched junction nucleotides: 8. CDR1 is ENHRY and CDR2 is SYGVKD in the germline V gene. This CDR3 spans 17 amino acids. DNA of the CDR3: TGTGCCATCAGTGAGTCCCCCAGCGGGGGGGTCGGCGGGGAGCTGTTTTTT. Residues: CAISESPSGGVGGELFF.

The chain is built from TRBV6-5 and TRBJ1-1, with no clear D. From germline, CDR1 is MNHEY and CDR2 SVGAGI. The CDR3 has 13 amino acids. V was shortened by 6 bases and J by 0 bases, with 8 bases between the two germline ends. Here the CDR3 reads CASRRTLNTEAFF. The DNA for the CDR3 is TGTGCCAGCAGGCGAACCTTGAACACTGAAGCTTTCTTT.

The J gene is TRBJ1-5, the V gene TRBV6-5, with D possibly matching TRBD1 (6 bases). CDR1 is MNHEY, CDR2 SVGAGI, per germline. V lost 7 bases and J lost 4, with 14 bases in between. CDR3 size: 14 residues. CDR3 nucleotide sequence: TGTGCCAGCACGAGGGATACAGGGAATCAGCCCCAGCATTTT. Residues: CASTRDTGNQPQHF.

The V gene is TRBV7-3, the J gene TRBJ2-7; D is possibly TRBD1 (5 bases). The CDR3 is 15 residues long. Germline CDR1 reads SGHTA; CDR2 reads FQGTGA. The V and J ends lost 5 bases and 0 bases respectively, with 14 bases between them. The CDR3 loop reads CASSQGAGPSYEQYF. CDR3 DNA sequence: TGTGCCAGCAGCCAAGGGGCAGGGCCCTCCTACGAGCAGTACTTC. Full variable domain (missing parts from reference TRBV7-3 and TRBJ2-7): GAGVSQTPSNKVTEKGKYVELRCDPISGHTALYWYRQSLGQGPEFLIYFQGTGAADDSGLPNDRFFAVRPEGSVSTLKIQRTERGDSAVYLCASSQGAGPSYEQYFGPGTRLTVT.

This clone was counted ten times or more. V and J are TRBV3-1 (or the pseudogene TRBV3-2) and TRBJ2-1, with D perhaps TRBD2 (6 bases). The CDR3 length is 14 residues. The V end was cut by 7 bases, the J end by 6 bases, with 16 bases between. CDR1 is LGHDT, CDR2 YNNKEL, per germline (reference sequence). The CDR3 reads CASTAGLSLNEQFF. The CDR3 DNA sequence: TGTGCCAGCACCGCGGGACTTTCTCTCAATGAGCAGTTCTTC.

The chain carries TRBV3-1 (or the pseudogene TRBV3-2) and TRBJ2-3; no reliable D call. The CDR3 is 12 amino acids. Between the trimmed V and J ends, which lost 2 bases and 3 bases, there was a span of 3 bases. Germline values: CDR1 LGHDT, CDR2 YNNKEL (reference sequence). This CDR3 reads CASSQITDTQYF. The CDR3 DNA reads TGTGCCAGCAGCCAAATAACAGATACGCAGTATTTT.

This clone was detected only once. The chain is built from TRBV2 and TRBJ2-1; D perhaps matches TRBD2 (6 bases). Germline CDR1 is SNHLY and CDR2 is FYNNEI. V lost 2 bases to trimming and J lost 2 bases, with 10 bases between them. CDR3 length: 15 amino acids. The CDR3 DNA reads TGTGCCAGCAGTGAACTCCGGGGGACCTACAATGAGCAGTTCTTC. Translating it yields CASSELRGTYNEQFF.

V gene TRBV7-3 combines with J gene TRBJ2-7, with a possible D match to TRBD2 (6 bases). The CDR3 extends over 13 amino acids. The V end lost 4 bases, the J end lost 5 bases, and 12 bases lay between the germline ends. CDR1 and CDR2 from the germline V gene are SGHTA and FQGTGA. The CDR3 loop reads CASSSRPGDEQYF. Here the CDR3 DNA reads TGTGCCAGCAGCTCCCGTCCGGGGGACGAGCAGTACTTC. Filled out from reference TRBV7-3 and TRBJ2-7, the complete variable domain reads GAGVSQTPSNKVTEKGKYVELRCDPISGHTALYWYRQSLGQGPEFLIYFQGTGAADDSGLPNDRFFAVRPEGSVSTLKIQRTERGDSAVYLCASSSRPGDEQYFGPGTRLTVT.

The chain has TRBV12-5 and TRBJ2-1; 11 bases are a match to TRBD2. The J segment lost 10 bases and the V segment lost 4 bases, leaving 6 bases of the junction unmatched. The CDR3 loop spans 14 amino acids. Germline CDR1 reads LGHNT; CDR2 reads FRNRAP. CDR3 sequence (DNA): TGTGCTAGTGGTTCTAGCGGGAGGAGTGGGGAGCAGTTCTTC. The encoded protein is CASGSSGRSGEQFF.

This clone was observed a few times. V is TRBV29-1 and J is TRBJ1-4; the D is unclear. V lost 2 bases and J lost 5, with 6 bases in between. This CDR3 has 12 residues. Germline V CDR1 and CDR2: SQVTM, ANQGSEA. In DNA form, the CDR3 reads TGCAGCGTTGAACGCCAGAATGAAAAACTGTTTTTT. Translating gives CSVERQNEKLFF. Based on the CDR3 plus reference TRBV29-1 and TRBJ1-4, the full variable domain is SAVISQKPSRDICQRGTSLTIQCQVDSQVTMMFWYRQQPGQSLTLIATANQGSEATYESGFVIDKFPISRPNLTFSTLTVSNMSPEDSSIYLCSVERQNEKLFFGSGTQLSVL.

This clone came up a few times. The J gene is TRBJ2-5, the V gene TRBV2; possible D gene TRBD2, 7 bases. Looked up from germline, CDR1 is SNHLY and CDR2 is FYNNEI. This CDR3 is built from 17 residues. V dropped 1 base and J dropped 1 base, with 16 bases sitting between them. CDR3 DNA: TGTGCCAGCAGTGAAGTTGAGGGGGGGCCCCGCCAAGAGACCCAGTACTTC. Protein sequence: CASSEVEGGPRQETQYF.

J is TRBJ2-7 and V is TRBV14, with D unclear. Trimming removed 1 base at V and 6 bases at J, with 10 bases between. Germline V lookup: CDR1 SGHDN, CDR2 FVKESK. The CDR3 covers 13 residues. The CDR3 loop reads CASSQGPWAEQYF. Written as DNA, the CDR3 is TGTGCCAGCAGCCAAGGGCCCTGGGCCGAGCAGTACTTC.

The chain employs TRBV9 and TRBJ1-5, with 7 bases that match TRBD1. This CDR3 has 14 residues. After removal of 2 bases from V and 9 bases from J, the junction contained 8 bases not matched to a gene. Germline V gene lookup returns CDR1 SGDLS and CDR2 YYNGEE. The CDR3 here is CASSVGQSFGPQHF. The CDR3 DNA sequence: TGTGCCAGCAGCGTGGGACAGAGTTTTGGGCCCCAGCATTTT.

The chain links TRBV2 to TRBJ2-1; maybe TRBD2 (7 bases). The germline V and J ends were trimmed by 0 bases and 8 bases, with 14 bases remaining between them. Germline V gene sequence: CDR1 SNHLY, CDR2 FYNNEI. There are 15 residues in the CDR3. CDR3 in amino acids: CASSEASGQGHEQFF. CDR3 in DNA: TGTGCCAGCAGTGAAGCTAGCGGGCAGGGGCATGAGCAGTTCTTC.

This chain links TRBV5-1 with TRBJ2-7; 16 nucleotides agree with TRBD2. The CDR3 length is 14 residues. From germline, CDR1 is SGHRS and CDR2 YFSETQ. The V and J ends lost 4 bases and 7 bases, in that order; junction bases with no gene match: 2. The CDR3 region is CASSLGLAGGEQYF. The CDR3, as DNA: TGCGCCAGCAGCCTGGGACTAGCGGGAGGGGAGCAGTACTTC. The full variable domain, completed using reference TRBV5-1 and TRBJ2-7, is KAGVTQTPRYLIKTRGQQVTLSCSPISGHRSVSWYQQTPGQGLQFLFEYFSETQRNKGNFPGRFSGRQFSNSRSEMNVSTLELGDSALYLCASSLGLAGGEQYFGPGTRLTVT.

The chain links TRBV10-1 to TRBJ1-1; D is uncertain. V shed 7 bases and J shed 2 bases, with 23 bases lying between them. The CDR3 totals 17 residues. CDR1 is WNHNN and CDR2 is SYGVQD in the germline V gene (reference sequence). The CDR3 DNA reads as TGCGCCAGCAACGTAAAACTGACGACTAGATTTAACACTGAAGCTTTCTTT. Protein: CASNVKLTTRFNTEAFF.

V usage is TRBV28 and J usage is TRBJ1-2, with D uncertain. Per the germline V gene, CDR1 is MDHEN and CDR2 is SYDVKM. V was cut by 4 bases and J by 6 bases, with 3 bases left in between. The CDR3 spans 10 residues. In DNA, the CDR3 is TGTGCCAGCAGTTATAATGGCTACACCTTC. Residues: CASSYNGYTF.

This clone appeared a single time. CDR3 sequence (DNA): TGCGCCAGCAGTGTGACAGGGGATGTGGGGGAGCTGTTTTTT. Its protein product is CASSVTGDVGELFF. This chain connects TRBV10-1 to TRBJ2-2; 8 bases match TRBD1. With 4 bases clipped from V and 8 bases from J, the junction kept 6 bases outside the gene matches. CDR3 length: 14 amino acids. Per germline, CDR1 WNHNN and CDR2 SYGVQD (reference sequence).

Only one count was recorded for this clone. The chain couples TRBV24-1 to TRBJ2-1; D ambiguous. Germline V gene sequence: CDR1 KGHDR, CDR2 SFDVKD. This CDR3 has 11 amino acids. Trimming took 6 bases from V and 5 from J, leaving 4 bases between them. The CDR3, as DNA: TGTGCCACCAGTTCTCACAATGAGCAGTTCTTC. This encodes CATSSHNEQFF.

The chain couples TRBV11-3 to TRBJ2-1, with 8 bases matching TRBD1. The CDR3 extends over 16 amino acids. Looked up from germline, CDR1 is SGHNT and CDR2 is YENEEA. V lost 1 base to trimming and J lost 7 bases; unmatched junction nucleotides: 9. The CDR3 nucleotides are TGTGCCAGCAGCTTAGGCGGGGCAGGGGGCTTTAATGAGCAGTTCTTC. Translated, it gives CASSLGGAGGFNEQFF.

This chain uses TRBV6-6 with TRBJ1-1; D possibly corresponds to TRBD1 (5 bases). Per germline, CDR1 MNHNY and CDR2 SVGAGI (reference sequence). The V end lost 4 bases, the J end lost 4 bases, and 16 bases lay between the germline ends. The CDR3 is 15 residues long. The CDR3, as DNA: TGTGCCAGCAGTTCCGACAGTGGGGCGATCACTGAAGCTTTCTTT. Translating gives CASSSDSGAITEAFF.

The rearrangement links TRBV28 to TRBJ2-2; the D gene is possibly TRBD1 (5 bases). Trimming took 2 bases from V and 3 from J, leaving 10 bases between them. Germline lookup yields CDR1 MDHEN and CDR2 SYDVKM. The CDR3 covers 15 residues. As DNA, the CDR3 is TGTGCCAGCAGTTTAGAAGGGGTTCACACCGGGGAGCTGTTTTTT. Protein: CASSLEGVHTGELFF.

This chain links TRBV5-5 with TRBJ2-3; 9 positions agree with TRBD1. The CDR3 runs 13 residues. Germline loops: CDR1 SGHKS, CDR2 YYEKEE (reference sequence). Trimming removed 4 bases from V and 3 bases from J; junction bases left unmatched: 0. The chain's CDR3 is CASSGTGTDTQYF. The DNA of the CDR3 is TGTGCCAGCAGCGGGACAGGGACAGATACGCAGTATTTT.

V is TRBV5-1 and J is TRBJ2-1; 7 bases align to TRBD2. This CDR3 comprises 16 residues. V lost 4 bases to trimming and J lost 10 bases; unmatched junction nucleotides: 17. CDR1 is SGHRS, CDR2 YFSETQ, per germline. The CDR3 reads CASSPFVQRDPWEQFF. As DNA, the CDR3 is TGCGCCAGCAGCCCGTTTGTCCAGCGGGATCCATGGGAGCAGTTCTTC.

The V gene is TRBV18, the J gene TRBJ2-7; the D gene is possibly TRBD2 (6 bases). Trimming took off 3 bases at V and 7 bases at J, with 13 bases between the two ends. The CDR3 sequence is 13 residues long. Germline assignment: CDR1 KGHSH and CDR2 LQKENI. CDR3 sequence: CASSPPTRREQYF. The CDR3 coding sequence is TGTGCCAGCTCACCCCCGACTAGGAGGGAGCAGTACTTC.

The V and J genes are TRBV15 and TRBJ2-3; 10 bases map to TRBD2. CDR1 and CDR2 from the germline V gene are LNHNV and YYDKDF (reference sequence). The CDR3 runs 16 residues. J gave up 0 bases and V 1 base, and 1 base lay outside the gene matches. As DNA, the CDR3 is TGTGCCACCAGCAGAGGGACTAGCGGTAGCACAGATACGCAGTATTTT. This sequence encodes CATSRGTSGSTDTQYF.